The TCR beta chain under discussion was sequenced for a study of T cell repertoires in cytomegalovirus infection. Study overall: Alongside well-studied HLA-B-restricted CMV epitopes, recently identified HLA-C-restricted CMV epitopes were also used. TCR beta signatures that were public indicated CMV infection and matching HLA type. Overall study findings and caveats: Carriers of CMV and the relevant HLA type were discriminated by public TCR beta frequency. In two of eight donors, the top clonotype was HLA-C-restricted CMV-specific.

TCRdb re-derived calls from the reads in MiXCR, one entry per CDR3 protein. In the table there are over 250,000 distinct CDR3 sequences, approximately 22% of which are singletons. This clonotype occurred a few times. What it binds is not known. This receptor was taken from a human donor in good health (CMV status not recorded). Some clones in this sample may be carry-over from other donors' samples. The sample here was cultured PBMCs, taken from culture after CMV antigen stimulation.

This CDR3 reads CASSLGVTNEKLFF. The CDR3 DNA sequence: TGCGCCAGCAGCTTGGGCGTAACTAATGAAAAACTGTTTTTT. J is TRBJ1-4 and V is TRBV5-1; D unclear. Deletions cut 0 bases from V and 1 base from J, with 4 bases between. This CDR3 is built from 14 residues. Germline CDR1 SGHRS, CDR2 YFSETQ.